The 6 T cell receptor beta chains listed next were all sequenced from one sample in a study of cytomegalovirus exposure and HLA in healthy donors. The PCR made use of 60 Vbeta and 13 Jbeta primers. Clones were sequenced by immunoSEQ multiplex PCR, and TCRdb holds only the in-frame ones, with some missing. In total, the table holds some 200,000 clones. What was sequenced was PBMCs. Receptors were obtained from a man aged 25 to 45 in good health and CMV-seronegative.

The chain recombines TRBV13 with TRBJ2-7, with 9 bases matching TRBD2. The germline CDR1 and CDR2 sequences are PRHDT and FYEKMQ (reference sequence). This CDR3 is built from 16 residues. The V and J ends lost 2 bases and 3 bases, in that order; junction bases with no gene match: 8. CDR3 sequence (DNA): TGTGCCAGCAGCTTACTTCGGAGCGGGGGGTTCTACGAGCAGTACTTC. Its protein product is CASSLLRSGGFYEQYF.

The V gene is TRBV19, the J gene TRBJ2-7; D perhaps matches TRBD2 (6 bases). The CDR3 runs to 14 residues. Germline assignment: CDR1 LNHDA and CDR2 SQIVND (reference sequence). Between the trimmed V and J ends, which lost 2 bases and 7 bases, there was a span of 15 bases. The CDR3 loop reads CASSINGRAGEQYF. The CDR3 bases are TGTGCCAGTAGTATAAACGGCAGGGCGGGGGAGCAGTACTTC.

The J gene is TRBJ1-5, the V gene TRBV6-1; TRBD1 matches at 9 bases. The germline V gene has CDR1 MNHNS and CDR2 SASEGT. The trim removed 5 bases at V and 5 bases at J, leaving 7 bases unmatched. This CDR3 spans 15 amino acids. For the CDR3, the DNA is TGTGCCAGCAGTCTACAGGGGGCAGGGGATCAGCCCCAGCATTTT. Protein: CASSLQGAGDQPQHF.

The V call is TRBV5-1, the J call TRBJ2-1; TRBD1 is a possible D gene (6 bases). The germline V and J ends were trimmed by 2 bases and 6 bases, with 9 bases remaining between them. The germline gives CDR1 SGHRS, CDR2 YFSETQ. CDR3 length: 13 amino acids. For the CDR3, the DNA is TGCGCCAGCAGCTTTAGCAGGGGCAATGAGCAGTTCTTC. Translation: CASSFSRGNEQFF.

The chain carries TRBV7-9 and TRBJ2-1; no firm D call. The length of the CDR3 is 18 residues. The germline V and J ends were trimmed by 2 bases and 3 bases, with 20 bases remaining between them. Looked up from germline, CDR1 is SEHNR and CDR2 is FQNEAQ (reference sequence). The CDR3 DNA sequence: TGTGCCAGCAGCTTACAGGTTCTGACCACTCCTGACTACAATGAGCAGTTCTTC. This encodes CASSLQVLTTPDYNEQFF.

V is TRBV2 and J is TRBJ2-7, with TRBD1 identical over 8 bases. There are 15 residues in the CDR3. Looked up from germline, CDR1 is SNHLY and CDR2 is FYNNEI. J lost 0 bases, V lost 3 bases, and 4 bases had no gene match. The CDR3 loop reads CASSEQGASSYEQYF. The CDR3 DNA reads as TGTGCCAGCAGTGAGCAGGGGGCCAGCTCCTACGAGCAGTACTTC.